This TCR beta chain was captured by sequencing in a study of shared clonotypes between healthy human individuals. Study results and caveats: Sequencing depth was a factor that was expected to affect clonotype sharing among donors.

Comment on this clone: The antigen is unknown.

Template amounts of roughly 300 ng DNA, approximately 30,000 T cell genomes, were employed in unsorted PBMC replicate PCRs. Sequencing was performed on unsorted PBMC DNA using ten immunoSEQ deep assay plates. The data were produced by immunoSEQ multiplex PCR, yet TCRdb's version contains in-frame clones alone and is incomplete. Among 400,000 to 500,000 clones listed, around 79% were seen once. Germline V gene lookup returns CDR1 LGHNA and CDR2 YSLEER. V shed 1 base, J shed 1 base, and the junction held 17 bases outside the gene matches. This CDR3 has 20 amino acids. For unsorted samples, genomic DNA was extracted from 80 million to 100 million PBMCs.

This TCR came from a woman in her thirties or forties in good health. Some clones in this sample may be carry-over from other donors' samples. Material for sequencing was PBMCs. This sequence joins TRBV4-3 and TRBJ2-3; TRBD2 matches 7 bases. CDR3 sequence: CASSQVRIGGSIGGTDTQYF. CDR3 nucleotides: TGCGCCAGCAGCCAAGTGAGAATCGGCGGGAGTATCGGGGGCACAGATACGCAGTATTTT.